The rows below give T cell receptor beta chains drawn from one sample of a study of neurological immune-mediated disorders. TCRdb redid the calling of the 5' RACE reads with MiXCR, one entry per CDR3 protein. The sample yields tens of thousands of distinct CDR3 sequences, approximately 5.3% seen once. The material sequenced was CD4+ T cells from blood. The receptor set was obtained from a woman between 45 and 60 years old in good health. Each CDR3 is given with its conserved first and last residue. The order of the fields is clone size, J gene, D gene, V gene, CDR3 protein, CDR3 DNA. The D gene is left open where the match is weak. Clone size is shown for a subset of rows, as once, few, many or a class of expanded clone.

>many|TRBJ2-1|TRBD2|TRBV6-5
CASSYREGWSSYNEQFF
TGTGCCAGCAGTTACAGGGAGGGCTGGAGCTCCTACAATGAGCAGTTCTTC
>many|TRBJ2-3|NA|TRBV5-6
CASSPLGGLPRGTDTQYF
TGTGCCAGCAGCCCCTTGGGGGGGCTCCCTCGTGGCACAGATACGCAGTATTTT
>many|TRBJ2-3|NA|TRBV10-3
CAISGGDTQYF
TGTGCCATCAGCGGGGGAGATACGCAGTATTTT
>many|TRBJ1-6|NA|TRBV7-9
CASSSPGTENSPLHF
TGTGCCAGCAGCTCCCCCGGGACGGAAAATTCACCCCTCCACTTT
>many|TRBJ1-2|NA|TRBV6-1
CASRETGRRHSANYGYTF
TGTGCCAGCAGGGAAACGGGACGGCGGCACTCAGCTAACTATGGCTACACCTTC
>many|TRBJ2-3|NA|TRBV29-1
CSVEGQGVRDTQYF
TGCAGCGTTGAGGGGCAGGGTGTCCGAGATACGCAGTATTTT
>NA|TRBJ1-4|NA|TRBV29-1
CSARTGSATNEKLFF
TGCAGCGCACGGACGGGTTCTGCAACTAATGAAAAACTGTTTTTT
>NA|TRBJ2-2|TRBD2|TRBV19
CASNPQLAGTGELFF
TGTGCCAGTAATCCCCAACTAGCGGGCACCGGGGAGCTGTTTTTT
>many|TRBJ1-2|NA|TRBV24-1
CATSDSVYGYTF
TGTGCCACCAGTGATTCCGTCTATGGCTACACCTTC
>many|TRBJ2-5|TRBD1|TRBV29-1
CSATTGTGTQYF
TGCAGCGCTACGACAGGGACAGGGACCCAGTACTTC
>NA|TRBJ2-1|NA|TRBV10-3
CAISVPSPKSSYNEQFF
TGTGCCATCAGTGTTCCTAGCCCTAAGAGCTCCTACAATGAGCAGTTCTTC
>many|TRBJ2-1|TRBD2|TRBV7-8
CASSATTSGGFYNEQFF
TGTGCCAGCAGCGCGACGACTAGCGGGGGGTTTTACAATGAGCAGTTCTTC
>many|TRBJ1-1|NA|TRBV29-1
CSVDKGGTEAFF
TGCAGCGTTGACAAGGGAGGGACTGAAGCTTTCTTT
>many|TRBJ2-1|TRBD2|TRBV19
CASTWQTSGSYNEQFF
TGTGCCAGTACCTGGCAGACTAGCGGGAGCTACAATGAGCAGTTCTTC
>many|TRBJ2-2|NA|TRBV6-2/TRBV6-3
CASSQGVNTGELFF
TGTGCCAGCAGTCAAGGGGTAAACACCGGGGAGCTGTTTTTT
>many|TRBJ1-1|NA|TRBV27
CASSPQQFFMNTEAFF
TGTGCCAGCAGTCCCCAACAGTTCTTTATGAACACTGAAGCTTTCTTT
>many|TRBJ1-1|NA|TRBV27
CASKFGGVGTEAFF
TGTGCCAGCAAATTTGGGGGCGTGGGCACTGAAGCTTTCTTT
>many|TRBJ2-2|NA|TRBV5-5
CASTGRGQVTGELFF
TGTGCCAGCACCGGTCGGGGGCAAGTCACCGGGGAGCTGTTTTTT
>many|TRBJ1-1|NA|TRBV12-3/TRBV12-4
CASSLFQVNTEAFF
TGTGCCAGCAGTTTATTCCAAGTGAACACTGAAGCTTTCTTT
>many|TRBJ2-3|NA|TRBV18
CASSPGRTIRTDTQYF
TGTGCCAGCTCACCAGGTCGCACCATTAGGACAGATACGCAGTATTTT
>many|TRBJ1-6|NA|TRBV7-6
CASSSRPGHNSPLHF
TGTGCCAGCAGCTCCCGTCCCGGCCATAATTCACCCCTCCACTTT
>many|TRBJ1-5|TRBD1|TRBV28
CASSPSTGQGNQPQHF
TGTGCCAGCAGTCCCTCGACAGGGCAGGGGAATCAGCCCCAGCATTTT
>NA|TRBJ1-5|NA|TRBV12-3/TRBV12-4
CASSLGGEKPQHF
TGTGCCAGCAGTTTGGGGGGGGAGAAGCCCCAGCATTTT
>many|TRBJ2-7|TRBD1|TRBV6-6
CASLDRGHSYEQYF
TGTGCCAGTCTGGACAGGGGGCACTCCTACGAGCAGTACTTC
>many|TRBJ2-3|NA|TRBV7-2
CASSLGGLGTQYF
TGTGCCAGCAGCTTAGGGGGTCTCGGCACGCAGTATTTT
>many|TRBJ1-4|TRBD1|TRBV20-1
CSARGASGGGEKLFF
TGCAGTGCTAGAGGAGCGTCAGGGGGAGGTGAAAAACTGTTTTTT
>many|TRBJ1-6|NA|TRBV20-1
CSARDTTGIPYNSPLHF
TGCAGTGCTAGAGATACAACAGGAATTCCCTATAATTCACCCCTCCACTTT
>many|TRBJ2-7|TRBD2|TRBV13
CASSLRGWGGSGYEQYF
TGTGCCAGCAGCTTAAGAGGGTGGGGAGGGAGTGGCTACGAGCAGTACTTC
>many|TRBJ2-1|NA|TRBV4-3
CASSQDNRYNEQFF
TGCGCCAGCAGCCAAGATAATAGGTACAATGAGCAGTTCTTC
>many|TRBJ2-1|NA|TRBV7-2
CASSLLAFGEQFF
TGTGCCAGCAGCTTACTAGCTTTTGGTGAGCAGTTCTTC
>many|TRBJ2-1|TRBD2|TRBV20-1
CSAPGTSGSYEQFF
TGCAGTGCTCCCGGGACTAGCGGGAGCTATGAGCAGTTCTTC
>many|TRBJ2-2|NA|TRBV19
CASSTRDDGNTGELFF
TGTGCCAGTAGTACCCGGGACGACGGAAACACCGGGGAGCTGTTTTTT
>many|TRBJ2-7|NA|TRBV27
CASKDLSVVYEQYF
TGTGCCAGCAAAGATCTTAGCGTCGTTTACGAGCAGTACTTC
>many|TRBJ1-1|NA|TRBV30
CAWSRTLNTEAFF
TGTGCCTGGAGTAGGACATTGAACACTGAAGCTTTCTTT
>many|TRBJ2-6|NA|TRBV7-3
CASSPQGGGNGANVLTF
TGTGCCAGCAGCCCACAGGGGGGGGGTAATGGGGCCAACGTCCTGACTTTC
>many|TRBJ1-1|NA|TRBV5-6
CASSRASARAFF
TGTGCCAGCAGCCGGGCCTCTGCGCGTGCTTTCTTT